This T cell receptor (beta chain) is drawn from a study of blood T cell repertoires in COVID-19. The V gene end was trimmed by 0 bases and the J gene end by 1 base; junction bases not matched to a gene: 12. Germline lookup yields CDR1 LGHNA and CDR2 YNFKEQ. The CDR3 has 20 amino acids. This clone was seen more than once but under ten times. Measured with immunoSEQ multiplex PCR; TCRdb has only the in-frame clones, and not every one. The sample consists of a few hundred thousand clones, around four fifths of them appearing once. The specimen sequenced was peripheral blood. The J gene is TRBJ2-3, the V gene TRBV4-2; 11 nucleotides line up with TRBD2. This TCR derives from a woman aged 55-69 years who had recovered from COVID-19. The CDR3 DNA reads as TGTGCCAGCAGCCAAGATGAAACAAAAACGGGACTAGCGGGCACAGATACGCAGTATTTT. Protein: CASSQDETKTGLAGTDTQYF.